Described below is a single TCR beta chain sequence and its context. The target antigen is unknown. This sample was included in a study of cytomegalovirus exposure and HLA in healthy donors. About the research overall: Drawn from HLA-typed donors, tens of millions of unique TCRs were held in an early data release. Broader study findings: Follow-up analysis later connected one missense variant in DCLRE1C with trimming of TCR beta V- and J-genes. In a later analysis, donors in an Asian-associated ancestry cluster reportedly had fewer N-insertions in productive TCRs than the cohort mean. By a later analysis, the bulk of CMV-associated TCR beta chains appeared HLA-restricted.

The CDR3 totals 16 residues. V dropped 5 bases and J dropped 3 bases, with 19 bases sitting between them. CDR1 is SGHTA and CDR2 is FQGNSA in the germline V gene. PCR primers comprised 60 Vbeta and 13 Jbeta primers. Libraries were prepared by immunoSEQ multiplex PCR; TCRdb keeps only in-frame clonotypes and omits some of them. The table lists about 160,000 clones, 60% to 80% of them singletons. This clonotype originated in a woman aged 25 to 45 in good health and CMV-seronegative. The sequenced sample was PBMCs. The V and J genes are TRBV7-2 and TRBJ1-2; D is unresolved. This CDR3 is CASSGVAAGLYYGYTF. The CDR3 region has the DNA TGTGCCAGCAGCGGGGTCGCGGCAGGACTGTACTATGGCTACACCTTC.